The rows below give T cell receptor beta chains drawn from one sample of a study of blood T cell repertoires in COVID-19. Using immunoSEQ multiplex PCR, the repertoire was profiled, and TCRdb retains in-frame clones only, with some absent. The sample has about 160,000 clones, roughly 90% seen once. The sample consisted of peripheral blood. The receptors shown here come from a woman aged 60-75 years who had recovered from COVID-19. The CDR3 runs from the conserved cysteine through the conserved F or W. The D gene is left open where the match is weak. A clone size is listed for some rows: how often the clone was seen (once, few, many), or a class if it is expanded.

V	J	size	D	DNA	CDR3
TRBV24-1	TRBJ2-5	.	TRBD1	TGTGCCACCGGACAGGGGGACCAAGAGACCCAGTACTTC	CATGQGDQETQYF
TRBV19	TRBJ1-2	.	TRBD1	TGTGCCAGTAGCCCTTGGGACAGCGAACACACGTACGCCTTC	CASSPWDSEHTYAF
TRBV11-2	TRBJ2-5	few	TRBD1	TGTGCCAGCAGCCTACGACAGGGGGCGGGGGAAGAGACCCAGTACTTC	CASSLRQGAGEETQYF
TRBV6-5	TRBJ2-3	.	.	TGTGCCAGCAGTTTAACAGGGTACACAGATACGCAGTATTTT	CASSLTGYTDTQYF
TRBV4-1	TRBJ2-3	.	.	TGCGCCAGCAGCCAAGAACAGGTCCGCACAGATACGCAGTATTTT	CASSQEQVRTDTQYF
TRBV9	TRBJ1-1	.	.	TGTGCCAGCAGCTTGTACAGGGATACGAACACTGAAGCTTTCTTT	CASSLYRDTNTEAFF
TRBV9	TRBJ2-2	.	.	TGTGCCAGCAGCGACTTGAACACCGGGGAGCTGTTTTTT	CASSDLNTGELFF
TRBV9	TRBJ1-1	once	TRBD1	TGTGCCAGCAGCGCAGGGACAGGGGGGCAGAAAGCTTTCTTT	CASSAGTGGQKAFF
TRBV28	TRBJ1-2	.	.	TGTGCCAGCAGTTTCGTGACAGGCTTCGGCTACACCTTC	CASSFVTGFGYTF
TRBV5-1	TRBJ1-5	.	.	TGCGCCAGCAGCTTGGATAGGGGCACCAATCAGCCCCAGCATTTT	CASSLDRGTNQPQHF
TRBV23-1	TRBJ2-1	.	TRBD2	TGCGCCAGCAGTCAACCGAGCGGGGGGCCGAAAAATGAGCAGTTCTTC	CASSQPSGGPKNEQFF
TRBV7-2	TRBJ1-2	.	.	TGTGCCAGCAGCTTAGGGACAAGCTATGGCTACACCTTC	CASSLGTSYGYTF
TRBV29-1	TRBJ2-3	.	.	TGCAGCGTTAATCCTAGTCTAGGAGATACGCAGTATTTT	CSVNPSLGDTQYF
TRBV19	TRBJ1-1	.	.	TGTGCCAGTAGGACAGACGGCACTGAAGCTTTCTTT	CASRTDGTEAFF
TRBV7-6	TRBJ1-3	.	TRBD1	TGTGCCAGCAGCCGTACCCGAGGGGGCCCTTCTGGAAACACCATATATTTT	CASSRTRGGPSGNTIYF
TRBV7-8	TRBJ1-1	.	TRBD1	TGTGCCAGCAGAGACAGGGGGCTTCGGACTGAAGCTTTCTTT	CASRDRGLRTEAFF
TRBV30	TRBJ1-1	.	TRBD1	TGTGCCGGGACGACAGGGGTCGCTGAAGCTTTCTTT	CAGTTGVAEAFF
TRBV18	TRBJ1-5	once	TRBD1	TGTGCCAGCTCGCCCCGGACAGGAAATCAGCCCCAGCATTTT	CASSPRTGNQPQHF
TRBV7-9	TRBJ2-1	.	.	TGTGCCAGCAGTGGGGGGTGGAGCTCCTACAATGAGCAGTTCTTC	CASSGGWSSYNEQFF
TRBV13	TRBJ1-2	.	.	TGTGCCAGCAGCTTACCCGGGCCGGCGGGCTATGGCTACACCTTC	CASSLPGPAGYGYTF
TRBV9	TRBJ1-2	.	.	TGTGCCAGCGATCCGGGGGAGGGAATGTATGGCTACACCTTC	CASDPGEGMYGYTF
TRBV2	TRBJ2-2	few	TRBD1	TGTGCCAGCAGTGTCCGGGACAGGGGCATCGGGGAGCTGTTTTTT	CASSVRDRGIGELFF
TRBV6-5	TRBJ1-5	.	.	TGTGCCAGCCGGCGACTGGTTTATAGCAATCAGCCCCAGCATTTT	CASRRLVYSNQPQHF
TRBV9	TRBJ1-6	once	.	TGTGCCAGCAGCGTAGGACGGGGTACATCACCCCTCCACTTT	CASSVGRGTSPLHF
TRBV28	TRBJ2-4	once	TRBD1	TGTGCCAGCAGTTCACAGGGGGCGCAAACCAAAAACATTCAGTACTTC	CASSSQGAQTKNIQYF
TRBV6-6	TRBJ1-4	.	.	TGTGCCAGCAGTTTCGGAGGAACTAATGAAAAACTGTTTTTT	CASSFGGTNEKLFF